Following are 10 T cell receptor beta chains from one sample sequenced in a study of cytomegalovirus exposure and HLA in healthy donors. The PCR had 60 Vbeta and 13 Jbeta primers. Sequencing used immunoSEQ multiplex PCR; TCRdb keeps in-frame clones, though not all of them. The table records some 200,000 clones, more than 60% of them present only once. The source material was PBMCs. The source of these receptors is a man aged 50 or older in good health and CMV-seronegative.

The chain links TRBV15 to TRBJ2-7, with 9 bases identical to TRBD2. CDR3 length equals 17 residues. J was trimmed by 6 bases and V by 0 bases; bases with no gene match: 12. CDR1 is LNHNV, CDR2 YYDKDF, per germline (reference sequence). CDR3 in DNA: TGTGCCACCAGCAGAGATCCACCAAGCGGGAGGTTCTCCGAGCAGTACTTC. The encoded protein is CATSRDPPSGRFSEQYF. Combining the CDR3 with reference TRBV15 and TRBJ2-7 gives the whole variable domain DAMVIQNPRYQVTQFGKPVTLSCSQTLNHNVMYWYQQKSSQAPKLLFHYYDKDFNNEADTPDNFQSRRPNTSFCFLDIRSPGLGDTAMYLCATSRDPPSGRFSEQYFGPGTRLTVT.

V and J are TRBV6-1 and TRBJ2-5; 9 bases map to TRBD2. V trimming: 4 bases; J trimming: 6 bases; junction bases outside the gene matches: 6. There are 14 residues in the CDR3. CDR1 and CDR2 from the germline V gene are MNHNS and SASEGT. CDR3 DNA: TGTGCCAGCAGTGGTAGCGGGAGTATGAAGACCCAGTACTTC. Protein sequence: CASSGSGSMKTQYF.

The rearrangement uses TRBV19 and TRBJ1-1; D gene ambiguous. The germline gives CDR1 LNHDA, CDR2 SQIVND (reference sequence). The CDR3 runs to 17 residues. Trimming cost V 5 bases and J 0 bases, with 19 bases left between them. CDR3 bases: TGTGCCAGTAGTCCGAACCTTGGGCCTTCTATGAACACTGAAGCTTTCTTT. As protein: CASSPNLGPSMNTEAFF.

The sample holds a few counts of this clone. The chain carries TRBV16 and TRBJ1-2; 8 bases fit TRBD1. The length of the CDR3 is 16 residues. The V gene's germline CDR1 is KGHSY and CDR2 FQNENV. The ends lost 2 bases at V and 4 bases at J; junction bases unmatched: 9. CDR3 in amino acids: CASSQGTGGGIYGYTF. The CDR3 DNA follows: TGTGCCAGCAGCCAAGGGACAGGTGGGGGGATCTATGGCTACACCTTC.

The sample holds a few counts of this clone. The CDR3 is CASSPGTGIPGELFF. The CDR3 DNA reads as TGTGCCAGCTCACCCGGGACAGGGATCCCCGGGGAGCTGTTTTTT. The chain recombines TRBV18 with TRBJ2-2, with 9 bases lining up with TRBD1. The CDR3 contains 15 residues. Germline CDR1 is KGHSH and CDR2 is LQKENI. After removal of 3 bases from V and 6 bases from J, the junction contained 5 bases not matched to a gene.

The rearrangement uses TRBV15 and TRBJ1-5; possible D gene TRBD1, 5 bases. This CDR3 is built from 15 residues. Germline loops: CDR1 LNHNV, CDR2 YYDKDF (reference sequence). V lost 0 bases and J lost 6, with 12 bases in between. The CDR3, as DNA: TGTGCCACCAGCAGAGATCGGGGGTTCACTCAGCCCCAGCATTTT. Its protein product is CATSRDRGFTQPQHF.

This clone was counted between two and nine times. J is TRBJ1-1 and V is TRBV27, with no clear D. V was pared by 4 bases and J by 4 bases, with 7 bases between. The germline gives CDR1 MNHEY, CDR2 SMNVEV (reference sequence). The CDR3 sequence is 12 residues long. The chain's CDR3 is CASSSVFTEAFF. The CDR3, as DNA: TGTGCCAGCAGTTCCGTATTCACTGAAGCTTTCTTT.

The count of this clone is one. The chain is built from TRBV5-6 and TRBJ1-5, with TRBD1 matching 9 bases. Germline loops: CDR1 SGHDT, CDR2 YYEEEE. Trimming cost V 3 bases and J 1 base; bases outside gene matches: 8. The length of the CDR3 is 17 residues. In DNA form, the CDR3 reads TGTGCCAGCAGCTCTTCCCGGGACAGGGCAAGCAATCAGCCCCAGCATTTT. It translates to CASSSSRDRASNQPQHF.

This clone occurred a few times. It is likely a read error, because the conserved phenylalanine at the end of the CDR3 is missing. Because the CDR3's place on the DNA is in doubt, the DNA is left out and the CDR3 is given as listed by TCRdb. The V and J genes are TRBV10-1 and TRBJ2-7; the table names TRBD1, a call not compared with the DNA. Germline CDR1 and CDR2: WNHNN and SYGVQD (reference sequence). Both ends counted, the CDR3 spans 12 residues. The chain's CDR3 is CASSAPAGSLHI.

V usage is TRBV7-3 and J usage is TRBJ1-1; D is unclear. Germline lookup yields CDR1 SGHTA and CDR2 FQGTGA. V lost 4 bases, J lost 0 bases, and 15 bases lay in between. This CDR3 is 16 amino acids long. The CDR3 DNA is TGTGCCAGCAGCTCATCGGTGCTTACCCTGAACACTGAAGCTTTCTTT. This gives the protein CASSSSVLTLNTEAFF. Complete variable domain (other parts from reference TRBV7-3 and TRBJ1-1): GAGVSQTPSNKVTEKGKYVELRCDPISGHTALYWYRQSLGQGPEFLIYFQGTGAADDSGLPNDRFFAVRPEGSVSTLKIQRTERGDSAVYLCASSSSVLTLNTEAFFGQGTRLTVV.